The clone carrying this T cell receptor (beta chain) was counted between two and nine times. This sample is part of a study of T-cell memory formation after mild COVID-19. V shed 2 bases, J shed 2 bases, and the junction held 3 bases outside the gene matches. The CDR3 is 14 residues long. From germline, CDR1 is SGHRS and CDR2 YFSETQ. TCRdb passed the 5' RACE reads through MiXCR, listing each CDR3 protein once. This sample yields under 50,000 distinct CDR3 sequences, of which 27% are seen a single time; around 45% belongs to the top ten. This receptor was taken from a man younger than 30 who had mild COVID-19 (a few samples of this study predate the infection). Cell type and time point are not known. Source material: PBMCs or a T cell subset sorted from them (not recorded which). The chain employs TRBV5-1 and TRBJ2-5; 7 nucleotides line up with TRBD1. The CDR3 loop reads CASSFTGVQETQYF. The CDR3, as DNA: TGCGCCAGCAGCTTCACAGGGGTACAAGAGACCCAGTACTTC.